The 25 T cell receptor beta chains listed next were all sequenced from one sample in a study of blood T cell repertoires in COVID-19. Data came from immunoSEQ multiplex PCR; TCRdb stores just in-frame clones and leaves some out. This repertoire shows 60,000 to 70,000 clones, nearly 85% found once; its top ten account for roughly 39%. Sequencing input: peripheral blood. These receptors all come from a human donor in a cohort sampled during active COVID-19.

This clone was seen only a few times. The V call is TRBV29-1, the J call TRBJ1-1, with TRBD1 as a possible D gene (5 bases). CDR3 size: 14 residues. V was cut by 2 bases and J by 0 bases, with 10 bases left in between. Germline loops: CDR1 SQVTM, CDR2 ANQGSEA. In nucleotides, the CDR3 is TGCAGCGTTGAAACGGGGGTTATGAACACTGAAGCTTTCTTT. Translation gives CSVETGVMNTEAFF.

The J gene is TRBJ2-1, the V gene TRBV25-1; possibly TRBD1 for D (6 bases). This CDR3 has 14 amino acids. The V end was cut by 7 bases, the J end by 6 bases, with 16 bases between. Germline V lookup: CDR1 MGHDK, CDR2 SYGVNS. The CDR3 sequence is CASKWGLGLNEQFF. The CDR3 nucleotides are TGTGCCAGCAAGTGGGGGCTTGGACTCAATGAGCAGTTCTTC.

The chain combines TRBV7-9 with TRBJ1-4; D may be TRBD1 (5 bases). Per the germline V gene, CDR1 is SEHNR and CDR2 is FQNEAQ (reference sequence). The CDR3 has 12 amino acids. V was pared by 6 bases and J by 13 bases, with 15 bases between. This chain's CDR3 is CASRGGGAGLFF. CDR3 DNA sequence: TGTGCCAGCAGAGGAGGAGGGGCGGGACTGTTTTTT.

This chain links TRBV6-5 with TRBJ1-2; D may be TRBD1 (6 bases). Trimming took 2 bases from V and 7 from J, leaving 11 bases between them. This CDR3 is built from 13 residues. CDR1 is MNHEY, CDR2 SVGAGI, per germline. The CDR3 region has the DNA TGTGCCAGCAGTTACGGACAGTCTGGTGGCTACACCTTC. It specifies CASSYGQSGGYTF.

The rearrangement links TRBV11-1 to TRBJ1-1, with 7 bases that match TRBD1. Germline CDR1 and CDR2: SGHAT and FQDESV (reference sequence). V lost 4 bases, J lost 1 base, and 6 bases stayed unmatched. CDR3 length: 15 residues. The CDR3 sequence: CASSSTGTANTEAFF. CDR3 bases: TGTGCCAGCAGCTCGACCGGGACAGCGAACACTGAAGCTTTCTTT.

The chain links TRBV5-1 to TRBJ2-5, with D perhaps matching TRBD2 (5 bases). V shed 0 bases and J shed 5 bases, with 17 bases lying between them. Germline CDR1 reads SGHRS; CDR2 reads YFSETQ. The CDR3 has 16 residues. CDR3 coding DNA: TGCGCCAGCAGCTTGGTTGTGACTACAAACGGCGAGACCCAGTACTTC. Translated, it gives CASSLVVTTNGETQYF.

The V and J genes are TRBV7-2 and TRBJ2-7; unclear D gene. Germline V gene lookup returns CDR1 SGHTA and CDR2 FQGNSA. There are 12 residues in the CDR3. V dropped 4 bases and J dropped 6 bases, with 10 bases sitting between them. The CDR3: CASSSPLREQYF. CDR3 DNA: TGTGCCAGCAGCTCCCCATTGCGCGAGCAGTACTTC. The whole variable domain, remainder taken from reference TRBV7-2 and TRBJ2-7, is GAGVSQSPSNKVTEKGKDVELRCDPISGHTALYWYRQSLGQGLEFLIYFQGNSAPDKSGLPSDRFSAERTGGSVSTLTIQRTQQEDSAVYLCASSSPLREQYFGPGTRLTVT.

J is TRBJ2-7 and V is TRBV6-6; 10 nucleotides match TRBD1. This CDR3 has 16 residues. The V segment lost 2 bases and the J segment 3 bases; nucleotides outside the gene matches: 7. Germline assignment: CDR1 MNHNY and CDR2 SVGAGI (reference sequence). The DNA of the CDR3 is TGTGCCAGCAGTTACCAGGGACAGGGGAGGTTCTACGAGCAGTACTTC. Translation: CASSYQGQGRFYEQYF.

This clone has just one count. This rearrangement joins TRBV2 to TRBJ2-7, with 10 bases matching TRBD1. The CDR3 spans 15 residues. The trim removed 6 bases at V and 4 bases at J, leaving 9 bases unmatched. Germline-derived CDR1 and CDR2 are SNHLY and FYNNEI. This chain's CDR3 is CASRRGDRGTYEQYF. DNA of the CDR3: TGTGCCAGCAGGAGGGGGGACAGGGGAACGTACGAGCAGTACTTC.

The CDR3 DNA is TGTGCCAGCAGTGAAGTGGGCTCCGTGCGTCAGCCCCAGCATTTT. Its protein is CASSEVGSVRQPQHF. V and J are TRBV2 and TRBJ1-5; D is uncertain. Trimming removed 1 base from V and 6 bases from J, with 13 bases in between. This CDR3 spans 15 amino acids. Germline CDR1 SNHLY, CDR2 FYNNEI.

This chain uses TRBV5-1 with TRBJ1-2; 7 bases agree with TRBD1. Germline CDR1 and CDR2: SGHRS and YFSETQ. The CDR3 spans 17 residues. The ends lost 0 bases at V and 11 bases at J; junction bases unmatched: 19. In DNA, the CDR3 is TGCGCCAGCAGCTTGGAGGGGGGACAGCCTTTTACCCAGGGGTACACCTTC. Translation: CASSLEGGQPFTQGYTF.

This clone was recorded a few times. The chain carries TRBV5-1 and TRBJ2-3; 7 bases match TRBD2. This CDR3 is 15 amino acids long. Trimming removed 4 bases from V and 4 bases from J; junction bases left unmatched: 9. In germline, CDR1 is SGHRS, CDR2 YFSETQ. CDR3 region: CASSTGTTGPDTQYF. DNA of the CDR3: TGCGCCAGCAGCACCGGGACTACCGGCCCAGATACGCAGTATTTT.

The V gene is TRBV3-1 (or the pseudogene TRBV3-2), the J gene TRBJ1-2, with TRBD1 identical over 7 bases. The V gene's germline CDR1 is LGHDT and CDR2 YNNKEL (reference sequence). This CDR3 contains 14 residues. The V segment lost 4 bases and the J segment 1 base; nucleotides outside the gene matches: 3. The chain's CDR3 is CASSPGTVNYGYTF. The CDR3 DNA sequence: TGTGCCAGCAGCCCCGGGACAGTTAACTATGGCTACACCTTC.

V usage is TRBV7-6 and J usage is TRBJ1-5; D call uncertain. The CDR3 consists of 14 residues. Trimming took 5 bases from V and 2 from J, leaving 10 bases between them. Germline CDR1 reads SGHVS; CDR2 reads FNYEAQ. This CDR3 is CASSPARGNQPQHF. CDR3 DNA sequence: TGTGCCAGCAGCCCCGCCCGGGGCAATCAGCCCCAGCATTTT.

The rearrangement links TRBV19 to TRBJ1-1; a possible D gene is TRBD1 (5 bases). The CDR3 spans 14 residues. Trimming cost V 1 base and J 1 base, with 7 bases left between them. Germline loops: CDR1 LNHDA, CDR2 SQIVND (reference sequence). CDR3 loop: CASSIVQANTEAFF. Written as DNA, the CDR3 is TGTGCCAGTAGTATAGTACAGGCGAACACTGAAGCTTTCTTT.

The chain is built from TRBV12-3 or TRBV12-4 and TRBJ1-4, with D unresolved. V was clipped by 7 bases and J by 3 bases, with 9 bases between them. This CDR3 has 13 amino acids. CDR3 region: CASKRGANEKLFF. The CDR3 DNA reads TGTGCCAGCAAACGGGGTGCTAATGAAAAACTGTTTTTT.

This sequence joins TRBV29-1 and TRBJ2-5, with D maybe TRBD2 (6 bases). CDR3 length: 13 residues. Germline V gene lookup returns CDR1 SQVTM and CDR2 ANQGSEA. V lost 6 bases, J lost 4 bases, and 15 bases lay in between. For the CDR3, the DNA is TGCAGCGTCCACAACCTGGGGGGAGAGACCCAGTACTTC. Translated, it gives CSVHNLGGETQYF.

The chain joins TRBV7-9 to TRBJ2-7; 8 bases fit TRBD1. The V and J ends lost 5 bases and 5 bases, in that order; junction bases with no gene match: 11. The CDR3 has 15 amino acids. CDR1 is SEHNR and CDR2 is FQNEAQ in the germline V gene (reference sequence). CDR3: CASSQLRTGTHEQYF. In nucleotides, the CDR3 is TGTGCCAGCAGCCAGCTCCGGACAGGGACCCACGAGCAGTACTTC.

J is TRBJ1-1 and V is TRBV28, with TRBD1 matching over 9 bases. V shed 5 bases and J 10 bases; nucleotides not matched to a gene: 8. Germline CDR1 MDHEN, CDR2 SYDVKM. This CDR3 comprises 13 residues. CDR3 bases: TGTGCCAGCAGTCCTCACAGGGGGCGTCGAGCTTTCTTT. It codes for CASSPHRGRRAFF. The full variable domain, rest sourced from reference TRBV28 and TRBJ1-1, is DVKVTQSSRYLVKRTGEKVFLECVQDMDHENMFWYRQDPGLGLRLIYFSYDVKMKEKGDIPEGYSVSREKKERFSLILESASTNQTSMYLCASSPHRGRRAFFGQGTRLTVV.

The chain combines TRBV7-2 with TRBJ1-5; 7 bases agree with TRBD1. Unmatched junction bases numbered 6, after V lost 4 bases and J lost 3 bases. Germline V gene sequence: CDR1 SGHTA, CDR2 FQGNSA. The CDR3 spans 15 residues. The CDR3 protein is CASSSQGQLNQPQHF. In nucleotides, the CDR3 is TGTGCCAGCAGCTCCCAGGGACAGCTCAATCAGCCCCAGCATTTT.

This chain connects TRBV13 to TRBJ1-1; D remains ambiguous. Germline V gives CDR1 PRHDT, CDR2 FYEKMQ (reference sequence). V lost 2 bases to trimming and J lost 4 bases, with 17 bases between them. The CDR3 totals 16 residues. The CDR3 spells CASSLSVEGRGTEAFF. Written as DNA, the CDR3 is TGTGCCAGCAGCTTAAGTGTAGAGGGCCGCGGCACTGAAGCTTTCTTT.

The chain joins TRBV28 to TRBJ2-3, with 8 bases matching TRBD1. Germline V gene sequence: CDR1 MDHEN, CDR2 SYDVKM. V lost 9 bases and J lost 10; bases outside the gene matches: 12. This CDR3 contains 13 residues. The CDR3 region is CASYDRGKEAQYF. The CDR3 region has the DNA TGTGCCAGTTATGACAGGGGAAAGGAAGCGCAGTATTTT.

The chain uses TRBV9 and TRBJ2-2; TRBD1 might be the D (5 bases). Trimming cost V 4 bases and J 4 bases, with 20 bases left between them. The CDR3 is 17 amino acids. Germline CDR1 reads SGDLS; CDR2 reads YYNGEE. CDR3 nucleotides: TGTGCCAGCAGCCAGACAGCCCAAGGCCCGATCACCGGGGAGCTGTTTTTT. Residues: CASSQTAQGPITGELFF.

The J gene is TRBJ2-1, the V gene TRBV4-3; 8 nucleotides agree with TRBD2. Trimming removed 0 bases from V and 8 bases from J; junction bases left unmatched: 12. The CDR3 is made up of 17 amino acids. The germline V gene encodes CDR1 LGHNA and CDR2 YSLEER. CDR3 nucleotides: TGCGCCAGCAGCCAAGATCGCGGGGGGCCGACGACCGATGAGCAGTTCTTC. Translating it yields CASSQDRGGPTTDEQFF.

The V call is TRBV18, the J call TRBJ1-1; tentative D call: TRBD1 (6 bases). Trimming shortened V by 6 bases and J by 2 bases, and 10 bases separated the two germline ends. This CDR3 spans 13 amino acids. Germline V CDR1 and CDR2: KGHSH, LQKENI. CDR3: CASSRTENTEAFF. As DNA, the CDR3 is TGTGCCAGCTCTCGGACAGAAAACACTGAAGCTTTCTTT.